Below, one T cell receptor (beta chain) is given with its context. Profiling relied on immunoSEQ multiplex PCR, and the TCRdb table lists in-frame clones only, not all of them. Of 16,000 or so clones in the sample, 93% were seen once. This specimen comes from a study of T cell clonotyping in hematopoietic cell transplantation. Trimming left V 4 bases short and J 6 bases short, with 14 bases between. CDR1 and CDR2 from the germline V gene are SGHRS and YFSETQ. The CDR3 has 13 amino acids. Sample time point: recipient sample about 28 days before transplant, after cytoreduction. V gene TRBV5-1 combines with J gene TRBJ2-7, with D maybe TRBD2 (5 bases). The input for sequencing was peripheral blood mononuclear cells, taken before stem cell transplant. This TCR was recovered from a man between 18 and 35 years old with biphenotypic leukemia. Some clones in this sample may be carry-over from other donors' samples. DNA for the CDR3: TGCGCCAGCAGCCCGGACCGGGATGGCGAGCAGTACTTC. Its translation: CASSPDRDGEQYF.